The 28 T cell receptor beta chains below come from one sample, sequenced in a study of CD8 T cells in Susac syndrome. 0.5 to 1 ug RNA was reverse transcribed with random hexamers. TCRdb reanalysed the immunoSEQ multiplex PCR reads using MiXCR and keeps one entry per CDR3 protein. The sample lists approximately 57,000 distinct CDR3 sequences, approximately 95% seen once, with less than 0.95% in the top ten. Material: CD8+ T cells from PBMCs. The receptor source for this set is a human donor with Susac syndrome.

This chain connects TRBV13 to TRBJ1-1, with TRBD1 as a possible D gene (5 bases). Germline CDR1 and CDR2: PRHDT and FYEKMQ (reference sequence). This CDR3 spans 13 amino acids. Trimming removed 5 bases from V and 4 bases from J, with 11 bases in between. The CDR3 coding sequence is TGTGCCAGCAGCGAGGGGTCGGGCACTGAAGCTTTCTTT. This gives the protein CASSEGSGTEAFF.

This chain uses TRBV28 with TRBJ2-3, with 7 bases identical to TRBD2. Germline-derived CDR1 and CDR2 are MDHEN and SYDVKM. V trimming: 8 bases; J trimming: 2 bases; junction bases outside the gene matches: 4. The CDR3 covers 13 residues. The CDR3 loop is CASQRGTTDTQYF. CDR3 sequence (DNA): TGTGCCAGCCAGCGGGGAACCACAGATACGCAGTATTTT.

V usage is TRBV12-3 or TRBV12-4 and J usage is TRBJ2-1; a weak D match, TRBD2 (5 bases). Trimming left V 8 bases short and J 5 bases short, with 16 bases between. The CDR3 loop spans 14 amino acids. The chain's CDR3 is CASRGRTLHNEQFF. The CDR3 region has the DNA TGTGCCAGCCGAGGACGGACTCTCCACAATGAGCAGTTCTTC.

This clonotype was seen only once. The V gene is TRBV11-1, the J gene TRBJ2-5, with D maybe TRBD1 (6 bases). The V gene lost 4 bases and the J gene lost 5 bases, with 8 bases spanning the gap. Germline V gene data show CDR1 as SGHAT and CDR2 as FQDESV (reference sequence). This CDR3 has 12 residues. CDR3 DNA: TGTGCCAGCAGCTACGGACAGGAGACCCAGTACTTC. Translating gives CASSYGQETQYF.

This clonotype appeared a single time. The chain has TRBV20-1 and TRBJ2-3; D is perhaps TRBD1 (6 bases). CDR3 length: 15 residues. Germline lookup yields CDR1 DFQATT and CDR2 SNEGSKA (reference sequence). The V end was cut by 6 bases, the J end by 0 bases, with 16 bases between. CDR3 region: CSAIGGLPSTDTQYF. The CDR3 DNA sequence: TGCAGTGCCATTGGGGGCCTACCCAGCACAGATACGCAGTATTTT.

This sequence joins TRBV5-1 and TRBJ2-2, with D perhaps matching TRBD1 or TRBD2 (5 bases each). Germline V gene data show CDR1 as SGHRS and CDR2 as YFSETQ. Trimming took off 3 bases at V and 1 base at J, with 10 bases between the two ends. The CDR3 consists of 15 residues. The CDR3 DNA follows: TGCGCCAGCAGCTCCGGGACGGTGAACACCGGGGAGCTGTTTTTT. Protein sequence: CASSSGTVNTGELFF.

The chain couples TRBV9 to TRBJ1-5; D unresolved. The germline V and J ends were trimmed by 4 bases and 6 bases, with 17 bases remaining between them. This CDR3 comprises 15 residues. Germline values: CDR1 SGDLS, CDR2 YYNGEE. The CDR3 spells CASSPSFRAPQPQHF. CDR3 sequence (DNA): TGTGCCAGCAGCCCTTCTTTTAGGGCGCCTCAGCCCCAGCATTTT.

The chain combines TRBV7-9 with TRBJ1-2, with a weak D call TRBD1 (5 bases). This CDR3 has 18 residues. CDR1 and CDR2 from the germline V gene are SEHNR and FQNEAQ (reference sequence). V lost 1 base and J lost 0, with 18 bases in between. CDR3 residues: CASSLVPTPRQSNYGYTF. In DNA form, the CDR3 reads TGTGCCAGCAGCTTAGTCCCTACACCTCGACAGTCTAACTATGGCTACACCTTC.

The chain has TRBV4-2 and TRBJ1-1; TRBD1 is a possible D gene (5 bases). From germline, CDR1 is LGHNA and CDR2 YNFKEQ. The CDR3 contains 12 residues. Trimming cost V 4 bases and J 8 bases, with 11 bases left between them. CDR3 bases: TGTGCCAGCAGCCTAGGGGACGAGGAAGCTTTCTTT. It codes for CASSLGDEEAFF.

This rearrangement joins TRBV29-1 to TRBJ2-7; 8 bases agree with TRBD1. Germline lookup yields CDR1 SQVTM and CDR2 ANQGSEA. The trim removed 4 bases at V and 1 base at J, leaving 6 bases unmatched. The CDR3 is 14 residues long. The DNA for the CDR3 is TGCAGCGTTGTCGACAGGGGCCATTCCTACGAGCAGTACTTC. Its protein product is CSVVDRGHSYEQYF.

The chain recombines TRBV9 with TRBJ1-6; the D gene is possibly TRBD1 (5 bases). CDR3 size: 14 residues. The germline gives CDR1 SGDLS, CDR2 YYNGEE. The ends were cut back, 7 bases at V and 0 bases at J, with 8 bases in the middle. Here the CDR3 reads CASGGNSYNSPLHF. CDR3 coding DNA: TGTGCCAGCGGGGGGAACTCCTATAATTCACCCCTCCACTTT. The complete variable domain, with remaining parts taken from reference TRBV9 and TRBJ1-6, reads DSGVTQTPKHLITATGQRVTLRCSPRSGDLSVYWYQQSLDQGLQFLIQYYNGEERAKGNILERFSAQQFPDLHSELNLSSLELGDSALYFCASGGNSYNSPLHFGNGTRLTVT.

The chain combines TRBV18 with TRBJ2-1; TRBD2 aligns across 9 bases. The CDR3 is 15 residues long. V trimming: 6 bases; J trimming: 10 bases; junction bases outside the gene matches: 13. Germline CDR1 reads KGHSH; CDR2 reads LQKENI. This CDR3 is CASSPGTSSVKEQFF. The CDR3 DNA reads TGTGCCAGCTCCCCCGGGACTAGCAGTGTCAAAGAGCAGTTCTTC.

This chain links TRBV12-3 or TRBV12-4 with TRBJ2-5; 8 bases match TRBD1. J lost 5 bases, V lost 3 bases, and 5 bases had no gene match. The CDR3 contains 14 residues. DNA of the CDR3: TGTGCCAGCAGTTTTCAGGGGGCGAGGGAGACCCAGTACTTC. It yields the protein CASSFQGARETQYF.

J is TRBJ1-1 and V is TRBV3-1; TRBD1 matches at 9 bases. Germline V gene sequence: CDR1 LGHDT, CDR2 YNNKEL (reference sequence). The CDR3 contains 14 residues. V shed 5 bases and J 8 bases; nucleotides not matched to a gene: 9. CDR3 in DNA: TGTGCCAGCAGCGTGACAGGGGGAGTGGTCGAAGCTTTCTTT. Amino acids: CASSVTGGVVEAFF.

The DNA for the CDR3 is TGTGCCATCAGTGAGTCGGAGGGGGCCTACAATGAGCAGTTCTTC. Its translation is CAISESEGAYNEQFF. The chain links TRBV10-3 to TRBJ2-1, with D tentatively TRBD1 or TRBD2 (6 bases each). Germline-derived CDR1 and CDR2 are ENHRY and SYGVKD. Trimming removed 0 bases at V and 2 bases at J, with 8 bases between. This CDR3 spans 15 amino acids.

The CDR3 spells CASSVAGATDTQYF. In DNA form, the CDR3 reads TGTGCCAGCAGCGTAGCCGGGGCCACAGATACGCAGTATTTT. This chain connects TRBV9 to TRBJ2-3; D tentatively reads TRBD1 or TRBD2 (5 bases each). The CDR3 extends over 14 amino acids. Looked up from germline, CDR1 is SGDLS and CDR2 is YYNGEE. V lost 0 bases and J 2 bases, leaving 7 bases between the germline ends.

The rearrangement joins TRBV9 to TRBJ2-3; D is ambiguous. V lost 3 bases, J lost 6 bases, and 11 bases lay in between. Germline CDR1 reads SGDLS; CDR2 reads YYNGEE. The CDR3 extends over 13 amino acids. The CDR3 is CASSAFDWDTQYF. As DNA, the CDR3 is TGTGCCAGCAGCGCATTCGACTGGGATACGCAGTATTTT.

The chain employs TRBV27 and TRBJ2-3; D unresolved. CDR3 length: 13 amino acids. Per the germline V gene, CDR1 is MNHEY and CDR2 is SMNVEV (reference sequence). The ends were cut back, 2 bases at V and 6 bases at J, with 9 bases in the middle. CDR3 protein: CASSLRFGDTQYF. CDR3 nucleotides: TGTGCCAGCAGTTTAAGGTTCGGGGATACGCAGTATTTT.

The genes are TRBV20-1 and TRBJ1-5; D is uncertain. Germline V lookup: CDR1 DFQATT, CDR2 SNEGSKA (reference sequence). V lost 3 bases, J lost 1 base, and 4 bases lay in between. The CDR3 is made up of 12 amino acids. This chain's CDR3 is CSASLSNQPQHF. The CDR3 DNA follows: TGCAGTGCTAGTTTAAGCAATCAGCCCCAGCATTTT.

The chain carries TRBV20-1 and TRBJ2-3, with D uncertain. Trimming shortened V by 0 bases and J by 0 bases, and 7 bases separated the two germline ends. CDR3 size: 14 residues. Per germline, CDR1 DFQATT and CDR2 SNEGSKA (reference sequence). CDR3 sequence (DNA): TGCAGTGCTAGAGACGTTGCTAGCACAGATACGCAGTATTTT. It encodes CSARDVASTDTQYF.

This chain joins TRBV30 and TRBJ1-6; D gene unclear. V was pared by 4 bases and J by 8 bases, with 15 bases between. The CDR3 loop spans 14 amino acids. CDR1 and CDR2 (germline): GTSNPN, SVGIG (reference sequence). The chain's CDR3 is CAWTVVTTHSPLHF. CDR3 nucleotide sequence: TGTGCCTGGACCGTGGTGACAACACATTCACCCCTCCACTTT. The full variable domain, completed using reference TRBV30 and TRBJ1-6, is SQTIHQWPATLVQPVGSPLSLECTVEGTSNPNLYWYRQAAGRGLQLLFYSVGIGQISSEVPQNLSASRPQDRQFILSSKKLLLSDSGFYLCAWTVVTTHSPLHFGNGTRLTVT.

The CDR3 DNA follows: TGTGCCAGCAGTCAAAATTTGGGGGGTAAGGAGCAGTTCTTC. This gives the protein CASSQNLGGKEQFF. The chain links TRBV6-1 to TRBJ2-1; D possibly corresponds to TRBD2 (6 bases). CDR1 and CDR2 from the germline V gene are MNHNS and SASEGT. The CDR3 sequence is 14 residues long. Trimming removed 5 bases from V and 10 bases from J, with 18 bases in between.

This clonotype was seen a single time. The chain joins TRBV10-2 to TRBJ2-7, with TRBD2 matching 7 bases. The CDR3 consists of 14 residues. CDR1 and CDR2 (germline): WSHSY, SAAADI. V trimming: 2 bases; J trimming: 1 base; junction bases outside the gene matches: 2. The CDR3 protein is CASSEGGESYEQYF. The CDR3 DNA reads TGCGCCAGCAGTGAGGGGGGGGAATCCTACGAGCAGTACTTC.

The CDR3 DNA sequence: TGTGCCAGCAGTTTCGTTAAACAGGGTACTGAAGCTTTCTTT. Translation gives CASSFVKQGTEAFF. The rearrangement joins TRBV12-3 or TRBV12-4 to TRBJ1-1; tentative D call: TRBD1 (6 bases). The CDR3 is 14 amino acids. V shed 3 bases and J shed 5 bases, with 13 bases lying between them.

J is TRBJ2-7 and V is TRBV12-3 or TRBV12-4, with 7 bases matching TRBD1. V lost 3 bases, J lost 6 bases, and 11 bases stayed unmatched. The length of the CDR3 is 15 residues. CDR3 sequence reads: CASSFSDRVPGEQYF. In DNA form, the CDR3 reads TGTGCCAGCAGTTTCAGTGACAGGGTCCCGGGCGAGCAGTACTTC.

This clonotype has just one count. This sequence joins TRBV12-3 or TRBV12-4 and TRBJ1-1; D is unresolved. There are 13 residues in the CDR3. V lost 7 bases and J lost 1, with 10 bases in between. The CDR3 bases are TGTGCCAGCAACTTGATCAGGAACACTGAAGCTTTCTTT. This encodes CASNLIRNTEAFF.

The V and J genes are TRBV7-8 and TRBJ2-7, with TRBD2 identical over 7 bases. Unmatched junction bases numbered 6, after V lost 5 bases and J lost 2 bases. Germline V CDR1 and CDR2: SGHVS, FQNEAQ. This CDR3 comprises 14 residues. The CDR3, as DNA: TGTGCCAGCAGCACACCCGGGACTACCTACGAGCAGTACTTC. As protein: CASSTPGTTYEQYF.

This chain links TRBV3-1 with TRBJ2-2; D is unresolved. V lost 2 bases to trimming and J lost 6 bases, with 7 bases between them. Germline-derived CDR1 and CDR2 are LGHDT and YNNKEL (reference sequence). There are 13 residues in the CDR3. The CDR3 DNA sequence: TGTGCCAGCAGCCAAAAGGTCCCCGGGGAGCTGTTTTTT. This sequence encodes CASSQKVPGELFF.